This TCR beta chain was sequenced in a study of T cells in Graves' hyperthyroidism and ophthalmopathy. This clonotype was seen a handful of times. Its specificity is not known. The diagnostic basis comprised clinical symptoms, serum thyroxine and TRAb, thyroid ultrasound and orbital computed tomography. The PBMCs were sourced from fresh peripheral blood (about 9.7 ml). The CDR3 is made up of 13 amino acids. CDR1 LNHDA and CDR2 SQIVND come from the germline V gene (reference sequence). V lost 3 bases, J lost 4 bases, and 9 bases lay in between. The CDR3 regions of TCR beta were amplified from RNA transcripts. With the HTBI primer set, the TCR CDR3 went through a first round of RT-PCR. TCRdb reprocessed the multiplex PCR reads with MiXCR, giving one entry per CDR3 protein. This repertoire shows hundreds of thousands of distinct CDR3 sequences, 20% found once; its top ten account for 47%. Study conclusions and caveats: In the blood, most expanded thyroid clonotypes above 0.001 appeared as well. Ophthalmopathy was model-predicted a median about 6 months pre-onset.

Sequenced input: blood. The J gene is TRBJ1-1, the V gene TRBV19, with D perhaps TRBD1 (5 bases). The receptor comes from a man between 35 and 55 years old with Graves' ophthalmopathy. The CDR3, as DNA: TGTGCCAGTAGTATGGGGGGGTTCACTGAAGCTTTCTTT. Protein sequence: CASSMGGFTEAFF.